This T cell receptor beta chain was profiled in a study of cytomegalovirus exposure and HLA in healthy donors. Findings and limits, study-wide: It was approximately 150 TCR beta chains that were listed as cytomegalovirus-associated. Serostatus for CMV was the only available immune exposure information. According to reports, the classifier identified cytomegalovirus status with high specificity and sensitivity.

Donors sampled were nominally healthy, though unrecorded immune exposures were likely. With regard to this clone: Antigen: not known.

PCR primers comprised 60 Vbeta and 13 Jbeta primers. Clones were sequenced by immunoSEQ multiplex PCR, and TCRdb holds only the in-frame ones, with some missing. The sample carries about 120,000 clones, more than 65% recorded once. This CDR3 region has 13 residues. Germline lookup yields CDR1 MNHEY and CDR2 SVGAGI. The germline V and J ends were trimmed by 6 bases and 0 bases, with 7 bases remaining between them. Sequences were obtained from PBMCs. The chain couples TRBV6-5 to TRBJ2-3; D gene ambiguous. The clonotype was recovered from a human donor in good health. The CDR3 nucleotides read TGTGCCAGCAGCCGAGGTAGCACAGATACGCAGTATTTT. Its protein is CASSRGSTDTQYF.